These 10 T cell receptor beta chains came from one sample sequenced in a study of a mutant IDH1 vaccine in newly diagnosed glioma. The time point here: week 5, during vaccination. Mutant IDH1 20-mer peptide, at 300 ug, made up each vaccine dose, with topical imiquimod. Assay used: immunoSEQ multiplex PCR; TCRdb lists only in-frame clones, some missing. This sample yields around 50,000 clones, of which about 87% are seen a single time; approximately 4.2% belongs to the top ten. The antigens for these receptors are not known. Sequenced material: PBMCs, taken from a glioma patient whose treatment included an IDH1 peptide vaccine. These receptor sequences come from a woman between 35 and 50 years old with glioma.

The chain joins TRBV4-3 to TRBJ1-5, with D uncertain. CDR1 LGHNA and CDR2 YSLEER come from the germline V gene. Trimming pared 0 bases from V and 0 bases from J, leaving 12 bases between. This CDR3 has 17 amino acids. CDR3 amino acids: CASSQDYWANSNQPQHF. CDR3 DNA: TGCGCCAGCAGCCAAGATTATTGGGCAAATAGCAATCAGCCCCAGCATTTT.

The chain joins TRBV7-8 to TRBJ2-1, with D perhaps matching TRBD1 (6 bases). Germline V gene data show CDR1 as SGHVS and CDR2 as FQNEAQ. Between the trimmed V and J ends, which lost 5 bases and 1 base, there was a span of 9 bases. The CDR3 covers 14 residues. The CDR3 reads CASSNTGSYNEQFF. The DNA for the CDR3 is TGTGCCAGCAGCAACACAGGGTCCTACAATGAGCAGTTCTTC.

This clone was detected only a few times. The rearrangement links TRBV29-1 to TRBJ1-1; D gene uncertain. With 4 bases removed from V and 0 bases from J, the gap between germline ends came to 9 bases. The CDR3 length is 13 residues. CDR1 SQVTM and CDR2 ANQGSEA come from the germline V gene. In DNA, the CDR3 is TGCAGCGTTGGTAGTATTATGAACACTGAAGCTTTCTTT. Amino acid sequence: CSVGSIMNTEAFF.

The gene calls are TRBV9 and TRBJ1-2; 10 bases agree with TRBD1. J gave up 1 base and V 4 bases, and 4 bases lay outside the gene matches. CDR1 is SGDLS, CDR2 YYNGEE, per germline. This CDR3 has 15 residues. CDR3 protein: CASSTRTGGNYGYTF. Here the CDR3 DNA reads TGTGCCAGCAGCACCCGGACAGGGGGTAACTATGGCTACACCTTC.

The genes are TRBV5-1 and TRBJ2-1; no clear D gene. Trimming took 3 bases from V and 8 from J, leaving 15 bases between them. The CDR3 loop spans 14 amino acids. Germline V gene sequence: CDR1 SGHRS, CDR2 YFSETQ. The DNA for the CDR3 is TGCGCCAGCAGCTCCCCGGCTAGTCGGGATGAGCAGTTCTTC. Encoded protein: CASSSPASRDEQFF.

This chain uses TRBV7-2 with TRBJ1-6; TRBD1 matches at 7 bases. Germline V gene sequence: CDR1 SGHTA, CDR2 FQGNSA. V trimming: 2 bases; J trimming: 8 bases; junction bases outside the gene matches: 3. CDR3 size: 14 residues. The CDR3 reads CASSLRQGYSPLHF. For the CDR3, the DNA is TGTGCCAGCAGCTTAAGACAGGGTTATTCACCCCTCCACTTT.

This chain connects TRBV7-2 to TRBJ2-7, with unresolved D. The CDR3 extends over 14 amino acids. The ends were cut back, 2 bases at V and 1 base at J, with 9 bases in the middle. Germline CDR1 and CDR2: SGHTA and FQGNSA. In nucleotides, the CDR3 is TGTGCCAGCAGCTTATTCGGTTATTCCTACGAGCAGTACTTC. This translates into CASSLFGYSYEQYF.

The gene calls are TRBV2 and TRBJ1-5, with a weak D call TRBD1 (5 bases). CDR1 and CDR2 from the germline V gene are SNHLY and FYNNEI. Trimming took 1 base from V and 14 from J, leaving 15 bases between them. CDR3 length: 13 amino acids. CDR3 residues: CASSEENGGAKHF. CDR3 sequence (DNA): TGTGCCAGCAGTGAAGAAAACGGCGGGGCAAAGCATTTT.

This chain uses TRBV5-6 with TRBJ2-7; D not resolved. Germline-derived CDR1 and CDR2 are SGHDT and YYEEEE. With 0 bases removed from V and 1 base from J, the gap between germline ends came to 5 bases. CDR3 size: 13 residues. The CDR3 bases are TGTGCCAGCAGCTTGGACGGGTCCTACGAGCAGTACTTC. This sequence encodes CASSLDGSYEQYF.

The gene calls are TRBV5-5 and TRBJ2-5; D possibly uses TRBD1 or TRBD2 (5 bases each). The germline V gene has CDR1 SGHKS and CDR2 YYEKEE (reference sequence). The CDR3 is 15 amino acids. V lost 5 bases to trimming and J lost 2 bases, with 16 bases between them. CDR3 bases: TGTGCCAGCAGACCGGCACTGGGACGACAAGAGACCCAGTACTTC. Translated: CASRPALGRQETQYF.